These 8 T cell receptor beta chains were all obtained from the same sample, sequenced in a study of vaccination and CD4 T cells after COVID-19. Described treatment: 10-day PBMC culture with coronavirus spike peptide pools or control peptides (ViraFEST assay). Oncomine TCR Beta short-read sequencing was applied to DNA from cultured CD4+ T cells. TCRdb called the PCR reads again in MiXCR, with one record for every CDR3 protein. The sample consists of under 25,000 distinct CDR3 sequences, approximately 50% of them appearing once. These receptors' targets are unknown. The material sequenced was cultured CD4+ T cells from blood. The receptors were gathered from a human donor with COVID-19.

This clonotype was found a few times. CDR3 nucleotides: TGCGCCAGCAGTGAGTCCAGGACAGGGGGTAGGAATCAGCCCCAGCATTTT. Protein: CASSESRTGGRNQPQHF. V is TRBV10-2 and J is TRBJ1-5, with TRBD1 identical over 10 bases. Germline V lookup: CDR1 WSHSY, CDR2 SAAADI. V lost 0 bases and J lost 4; bases outside the gene matches: 6. The CDR3 extends over 17 amino acids.

This clonotype was recorded once. The chain carries TRBV2 and TRBJ2-7; D is ambiguous. Germline CDR1 is SNHLY and CDR2 is FYNNEI. V dropped 1 base and J dropped 3 bases, with 4 bases sitting between them. The CDR3 covers 12 residues. In DNA, the CDR3 is TGTGCCAGCAGTGAAGGCCTCTACGAGCAGTACTTC. Protein sequence: CASSEGLYEQYF.

The chain couples TRBV20-1 to TRBJ2-7, with 7 positions matching TRBD1. CDR3 size: 14 residues. The ends lost 3 bases at V and 5 bases at J; junction bases unmatched: 10. Germline V gene lookup returns CDR1 DFQATT and CDR2 SNEGSKA (reference sequence). CDR3 sequence reads: CSARANRGRHEQYF. The CDR3 nucleotides are TGCAGTGCTAGGGCCAACAGGGGTCGACACGAGCAGTACTTC.

This clonotype was detected only a few times. This chain connects TRBV7-2 to TRBJ1-1; 8 nucleotides align to TRBD1. Germline-derived CDR1 and CDR2 are SGHTA and FQGNSA. The CDR3 has 13 amino acids. V trimming: 11 bases; J trimming: 1 base; junction bases outside the gene matches: 6. CDR3 DNA sequence: TGTGCCGGAGGGACAGGCCGGAACACTGAAGCTTTCTTT. Protein: CAGGTGRNTEAFF.

The V gene is TRBV7-3, the J gene TRBJ2-2; a weak D match, TRBD1 (7 bases). In germline, CDR1 is SGHTA, CDR2 FQGTGA. V lost 11 bases, J lost 6 bases, and 13 bases lay in between. The CDR3 contains 12 residues. The CDR3 DNA is TGTGCCCACAGGGGACTGGCCGGGGAGCTGTTTTTT. This encodes CAHRGLAGELFF.

V usage is TRBV6-1 and J usage is TRBJ1-1, with D uncertain. Trimming stripped 8 bases from V and 4 bases from J, with 20 bases between. Germline loops: CDR1 MNHNS, CDR2 SASEGT. The CDR3 runs 15 residues. As DNA, the CDR3 is TGTGCCAGCTTAAGGGCGGATAATTGGGGCACTGAAGCTTTCTTT. This translates into CASLRADNWGTEAFF.

The V and J genes are TRBV10-1 and TRBJ2-3; D may be TRBD1 (6 bases). Germline V gives CDR1 WNHNN, CDR2 SYGVQD (reference sequence). The CDR3 consists of 17 residues. V was shortened by 1 base and J by 4 bases, with 18 bases between the two germline ends. The CDR3 DNA sequence: TGCGCCAGCAGTGAGTTTCGTGGCAGGGGCAAAGCAGATACGCAGTATTTT. Encoded protein: CASSEFRGRGKADTQYF.

V is TRBV7-2 and J is TRBJ1-5; 9 bases line up with TRBD1. This CDR3 region has 14 residues. The V segment lost 4 bases and the J segment 4 bases; nucleotides outside the gene matches: 2. Germline V CDR1 and CDR2: SGHTA, FQGNSA. The DNA for the CDR3 is TGTGCCAGCAGCTGGGGACAGGGAAATCAGCCCCAGCATTTT. This codes for CASSWGQGNQPQHF.